This T cell receptor beta chain was sequenced in a study of identical twins. Study observations and caveats: Researchers reported excess low generation probability among twin-shared out-of-frame alpha sequences. Cord blood beta clonotypes present at high abundance carried fewer insertions; no such pattern appeared in memory repertoires. Weaker excess twin sharing was observed in beta out-of-frame sequences.

This clonotype showed up just a few times. The antigen is unknown. Relative to the germline gene, one junction end is altered; a read error may explain this. Looked up from germline, CDR1 is ENHRY and CDR2 is SYGVKD. This CDR3 is built from 19 residues. TCRdb processed the 5' RACE reads anew with MiXCR; each CDR3 protein has one entry. The data hold about 250,000 distinct CDR3 sequences, with approximately 7.9% observed a single time. These data are also associated with another study on yellow fever vaccine responses in identical twins. From that study: The T cell response to vaccination in identical twins was reportedly partly convergent and partly personalized.

The sample was CD8+ T cells sorted from blood. The chain employs TRBV10-3 and TRBJ2-5; 15 nucleotides line up with TRBD2. The source is a woman aged 18-30 years in good health. The CDR3 loop is CAFSLGLAGGSRYEETQYF. CDR3 coding DNA: TGTGCCTTCAGTTTGGGACTAGCGGGGGGAAGTCGGTATGAAGAGACCCAGTACTTC.